One and the same sample provided the 13 T cell receptor beta chains below, sequenced in a study of blood T cell repertoires in COVID-19. The assay was immunoSEQ multiplex PCR, and TCRdb's table has in-frame clones only and misses some. The sample contains some 240,000 clones, about 80% of which appear only once. The sample consisted of peripheral blood. These TCRs come from a woman of 80 years or more with acute or convalescent COVID-19.

The chain recombines TRBV6-2 or TRBV6-3 with TRBJ1-1; 9 nucleotides match TRBD1. The CDR3 runs 16 residues. V dropped 6 bases and J dropped 1; count of bases not matched to a gene: 9. Germline CDR1 MNHEY, CDR2 SVGEGT. CDR3 sequence reads: CASSRHETGGNTEAFF. In DNA form, the CDR3 reads TGTGCCAGCAGCCGACATGAGACAGGGGGGAACACTGAAGCTTTCTTT.

This sequence joins TRBV28 and TRBJ2-3; D possibly corresponds to TRBD1 (5 bases). Germline V gene data show CDR1 as MDHEN and CDR2 as SYDVKM. The V gene lost 6 bases and the J gene lost 2 bases, with 9 bases spanning the gap. This CDR3 is built from 13 residues. The CDR3: CASRTVNTDTQYF. The CDR3 region has the DNA TGTGCCAGCAGGACAGTAAACACAGATACGCAGTATTTT.

The chain carries TRBV27 and TRBJ2-7; 12 bases are shared with TRBD1. Trimming took 6 bases from V and 6 from J; bases not matched to a gene: 9. CDR3 length equals 15 residues. Germline V gene data show CDR1 as MNHEY and CDR2 as SMNVEV (reference sequence). CDR3 protein: CASSYSGTGGLEQYF. The CDR3 DNA follows: TGTGCCAGCAGCTACTCCGGGACAGGGGGCCTCGAGCAGTACTTC.

The CDR3 DNA follows: TGTGCCAGCAGCTTACGGACTAGCGGGGGCCTACTCTACAATGAGCAGTTCTTC. Protein product: CASSLRTSGGLLYNEQFF. This chain uses TRBV7-2 with TRBJ2-1, with 13 nucleotides matching TRBD2. Losses at the gene ends were 2 bases for V and 3 bases for J; bases not matched to a gene: 7. Looked up from germline, CDR1 is SGHTA and CDR2 is FQGNSA. This CDR3 comprises 18 residues.

A few counts support this clone. The chain couples TRBV27 to TRBJ1-2; the match to TRBD1 covers 7 bases. The ends lost 5 bases at V and 1 base at J; junction bases unmatched: 7. Per the germline V gene, CDR1 is MNHEY and CDR2 is SMNVEV (reference sequence). The CDR3 is made up of 15 amino acids. The CDR3 reads CASSAGTDFNYGYTF. The CDR3 region has the DNA TGTGCCAGCAGTGCCGGGACAGATTTTAACTATGGCTACACCTTC.

The rearrangement uses TRBV7-9 and TRBJ2-1; D unresolved. The V and J ends lost 2 bases and 7 bases respectively, with 9 bases between them. CDR1 is SEHNR, CDR2 FQNEAQ, per germline (reference sequence). CDR3 length equals 13 residues. The CDR3 protein is CASSLFSQNEQFF. The CDR3 region has the DNA TGTGCCAGCAGCTTATTTTCACAGAATGAGCAGTTCTTC. The full variable domain, rest sourced from reference TRBV7-9 and TRBJ2-1, is DTGVSQNPRHKITKRGQNVTFRCDPISEHNRLYWYRQTLGQGPEFLTYFQNEAQLEKSRLLSDRFSAERPKGSFSTLEIQRTEQGDSAMYLCASSLFSQNEQFFGPGTRLTVL.

This chain uses TRBV19 with TRBJ1-2; TRBD1 matches at 11 bases. V dropped 5 bases and J dropped 4; count of bases not matched to a gene: 12. CDR1 and CDR2 (germline): LNHDA, SQIVND (reference sequence). This CDR3 is built from 17 residues. The CDR3 DNA sequence: TGTGCCAGTAGTTACCGATCCGGGACAGGGGGAGGCTATGGCTACACCTTC. This translates into CASSYRSGTGGGYGYTF.

The chain links TRBV28 to TRBJ1-2, with D possibly being TRBD1 (5 bases). There are 14 residues in the CDR3. Germline CDR1 MDHEN, CDR2 SYDVKM. Trimming cost V 10 bases and J 3 bases, with 18 bases left between them. The CDR3: CATTGGGLYYGYTF. The CDR3 nucleotides are TGTGCCACAACGGGGGGGGGACTCTACTATGGCTACACCTTC.

This clone is a singleton in its sample. The chain couples TRBV4-1 to TRBJ2-7, with a weak D call TRBD1 (5 bases). The CDR3 spans 15 residues. Germline V gene lookup returns CDR1 MGHRA and CDR2 YSYEKL. V dropped 4 bases and J dropped 0 bases, with 13 bases sitting between them. CDR3 amino acids: CASSPSTGISYEQYF. The DNA for the CDR3 is TGCGCCAGCAGCCCAAGTACAGGCATCTCCTACGAGCAGTACTTC.

The rearrangement uses TRBV6-5 and TRBJ2-5; 12 positions agree with TRBD1. Trimming at V came to 10 bases and at J to 4 bases, leaving 1 base not matched to a gene. The CDR3 is 12 residues long. The V gene's germline CDR1 is MNHEY and CDR2 SVGAGI. The CDR3, as DNA: TGTGCCACGGGACAGGGGGCAGAGACCCAGTACTTC. Translating it yields CATGQGAETQYF.

This clone came up a few times. The J gene is TRBJ1-1, the V gene TRBV6-5, with D tentatively TRBD1 (5 bases). In germline, CDR1 is MNHEY, CDR2 SVGAGI. Trimming stripped 6 bases from V and 6 bases from J, with 17 bases between. The CDR3 runs 14 residues. In DNA, the CDR3 is TGTGCCAGCAGGGACACGTTGGGGTTATCTGAAGCTTTCTTT. It is translated as CASRDTLGLSEAFF.

The genes are TRBV7-8 and TRBJ1-2, with D unresolved. Trimming shortened V by 4 bases and J by 3 bases, and 15 bases separated the two germline ends. The germline V gene encodes CDR1 SGHVS and CDR2 FQNEAQ. CDR3 size: 15 residues. CDR3 residues: CASSSLVGVDYGYTF. The CDR3 region has the DNA TGTGCCAGCAGCTCCTTAGTCGGGGTCGACTATGGCTACACCTTC.

V usage is TRBV7-2 and J usage is TRBJ2-7, with 10 bases that match TRBD1. This CDR3 has 14 residues. Germline V gene sequence: CDR1 SGHTA, CDR2 FQGNSA. V lost 5 bases to trimming and J lost 6 bases; unmatched junction nucleotides: 7. CDR3 bases: TGTGCCAGCAGCCCCCGACAGGGGGCAGGCGAGCAGTACTTC. This translates into CASSPRQGAGEQYF.